One TCR beta chain is described in this entry. The antigen is not known. These data originate in a study of cytomegalovirus exposure and HLA in healthy donors. Study-level points and caveats: Most TCR beta V segments were productive about 90% or about 30% of the time in an earlier analysis. Across HLA loci, a later analysis found differing TCR association rates, with DRB1 most and HLA-C fewest. Most likely, a cluster of highly shared sequence variants arose as a sequencing artifact.

Primers included in the PCR were 60 Vbeta and 13 Jbeta primers. Clones were sequenced by immunoSEQ multiplex PCR, and TCRdb holds only the in-frame ones, with some missing. The sample records about 200,000 clones, approximately 83% being singletons. CDR3 length equals 14 residues. V was shortened by 6 bases and J by 5 bases, with 13 bases between the two germline ends. Germline lookup yields CDR1 LNHDA and CDR2 SQIVND (reference sequence). The receptor was derived from a boy aged 2-9 years in good health and CMV-seronegative. Specimen: PBMCs. The rearrangement links TRBV19 to TRBJ1-4; tentative D call: TRBD1 (6 bases). CDR3 sequence reads: CASSLSGVNEKLFF. DNA of the CDR3: TGTGCCAGTAGCCTGTCAGGGGTGAATGAAAAACTGTTTTTT.